Listed here is a single T cell receptor beta chain. Its recognized antigen is unknown. It may be a read error: a sequence one base away is much more abundant. The sample contains more than one DNA sequence encoding this CDR3. V is pruned by 6 bases and J by 5 bases, leaving 12 bases of the junction without a gene match. The germline V gene (reference sequence) gives CDR1 as SGHKS and CDR2 as YYEKEE. The CDR3, from cysteine to phenylalanine, totals 15 residues. The entry retains the CDR3 DNA only, 45 bases that are in frame from base 1. Library creation used PCR. Sequencing was performed on an Illumina HiSeq 4000. High-throughput sequencing was used to profile the TCR beta-chain CDR3 region of every patient. The study's own analysis went as follows. Drawing on CDR3 differences between clinicopathological groups, the researchers built a classifier meant to tell apart patients with distant-metastatic papillary thyroid cancer. The Shannon index was used to assess repertoire diversity, and the Morisita-Horn index was used to assess tumor-blood repertoire similarity. Through fastp at Q25 and MiXCR, TCRdb rebuilt clones from the public reads, retaining in-frame beta chains. The V and J calls come from TCRdb's annotation, not from the publication. The sample table shows about 92,000 clones, and about 16% are seen once. The ten largest clones represent roughly 4% of the sample.

The data stem from a study of metastatic and nonmetastatic thyroid tumors (dated by TCRdb to 2018 to 2020). Some background on the complete study: Repertoires from peripheral blood and from tumor or nodule tissue samples of malignant and benign thyroid patients were compared. Broader findings and caveats from the paper: In both blood and tumor samples, TCR beta diversity was reported to be significantly higher in malignant tumors than in benign nodules.

Before undergoing thyroid surgery, none of the patients had been given any kind of treatment. Using T-cell receptor beta sequencing, the study looked back at clinical samples from patients collected from about 2011 to 2018. This TCR came from a female donor with papillary thyroid cancer or a benign thyroid nodule (not recorded which). Some clones in this sample may be carry-over from other donors' samples. The chain links TRBV5-5 with TRBJ1-1, with TRBD1 matching 8 junction bases. Input material: blood. CDR3 region: CASTQGGLGRTEAFF. The sequenced DNA: TGTGCCAGCACACAGGGGGGGCTAGGGAGGACTGAAGCTTTCTTT.